These T cell receptor beta chains were read from a single sample in a study of blood T cell repertoires in COVID-19. Sequenced by immunoSEQ multiplex PCR; TCRdb stores in-frame clones only, minus some. The profile shows roughly 49,000 clones, 80% to 90% of them singletons. Sequencing input: peripheral blood. All receptors come from a man aged 45-65 years with active COVID-19. Both conserved end residues are part of each CDR3. A D gene is named only where the DNA matches it firmly. A clone size is listed for some rows: how often the clone was seen (once, few, many), or a class if it is expanded.

size	V	D	J	DNA	CDR3
-	TRBV30	-	TRBJ1-2	TGTGCCTGGGGCCTCGCCTATGGCTACACCTTC	CAWGLAYGYTF
-	TRBV19	-	TRBJ2-1	TGTGCCAGTGGGAGTAGGAATGAGCAGTTCTTC	CASGSRNEQFF
-	TRBV18	TRBD1	TRBJ1-5	TGTGCCAGCTCACCAGGACAGGGCCAGCCCCAGCATTTT	CASSPGQGQPQHF
-	TRBV4-1	-	TRBJ1-1	TGCGCCAGCAGCCCAATAGACAGTTGGCGGAACACTGAAGCTTTCTTT	CASSPIDSWRNTEAFF
-	TRBV5-4	TRBD1	TRBJ1-1	TGTGCCAGCAGCCAGACTGGGACAGGTCTCGCTGAAGCTTTCTTT	CASSQTGTGLAEAFF
-	TRBV30	TRBD1	TRBJ2-6	TGTGCCTGGAGTCAAACAGGGGGCTCTGGGGCCAACGTCCTGACTTTC	CAWSQTGGSGANVLTF
once	TRBV5-1	TRBD2	TRBJ2-3	TGCGCCAGCTCGACTAGCCCTAGCACAGATACGCAGTATTTT	CASSTSPSTDTQYF
-	TRBV5-1	TRBD1	TRBJ1-1	TGCGCCAGCAGCTTGTCCGGACAGGGTTTGAACACTGAAGCTTTCTTT	CASSLSGQGLNTEAFF
-	TRBV18	-	TRBJ1-5	TGTGCCAGCTCACCCGGGGGGGTGGGTCAGCCCCAGCATTTT	CASSPGGVGQPQHF
-	TRBV11-2	TRBD1	TRBJ2-2	TGTGCCAGCAGCTTAGATGACAGGGTGGGCACCGGGGAGCTGTTTTTT	CASSLDDRVGTGELFF
-	TRBV29-1	-	TRBJ1-3	TGCAGCGCCTCGGGGACCCCAGGGGCTGGAAACACCATATATTTT	CSASGTPGAGNTIYF
-	TRBV11-1	-	TRBJ2-5	TGTGCCAGCAGCTTATTCAGGGGAGAGACCCAGTACTTC	CASSLFRGETQYF
-	TRBV6-6	TRBD1	TRBJ2-5	TGTGCCAGCAGTTCAGGGGGATTGTACCAAGAGACCCAGTACTTC	CASSSGGLYQETQYF
-	TRBV12-3/TRBV12-4	TRBD2	TRBJ2-1	TGTGCCAGCAGTTTAGGGAGGGAGGGCGAGCAGTTCTTC	CASSLGREGEQFF
-	TRBV6-5	-	TRBJ1-6	TGTGCCAGCAGTTACTCGCAGGGTGGCTATAATTCACCCCTCCACTTT	CASSYSQGGYNSPLHF
-	TRBV9	-	TRBJ2-1	TGTGCCAGCAGCGTAGCTACGGACACCCGACACCTATACAATGAGCAGTTCTTC	CASSVATDTRHLYNEQFF
-	TRBV11-2	TRBD1	TRBJ2-7	TGTGCCAGCAGCCCTACTGAGGATGTGGCGGACAGGGGACCCTACGAGCAGTACTTC	CASSPTEDVADRGPYEQYF
-	TRBV7-9	-	TRBJ1-6	TGTGCCAGCAGCTTAGATGAGGGGGACTCACCCCTCCACTTT	CASSLDEGDSPLHF
-	TRBV5-6	-	TRBJ2-7	TGTGCCAGCAGCCCTCTCGGGGATAACTACGAGCAGTACTTC	CASSPLGDNYEQYF
-	TRBV7-2	TRBD2	TRBJ2-5	TGTGCCAGCAGCCGCCAGGCGGGGGGGACCCAGTACTTC	CASSRQAGGTQYF
-	TRBV9	-	TRBJ2-3	TGTGCCAGCAGCGTCGGTAGTCCAGATACGCAGTATTTT	CASSVGSPDTQYF
-	TRBV5-6	TRBD1	TRBJ1-2	TGTGCCAGCAGCTTTGACAGGGATGGCTACACCTTC	CASSFDRDGYTF
-	TRBV7-2	TRBD2	TRBJ2-4	TGTGCCAGCAGCTTAGGATTAGCGGGGACCGCAGAGGACATTCAGTACTTC	CASSLGLAGTAEDIQYF